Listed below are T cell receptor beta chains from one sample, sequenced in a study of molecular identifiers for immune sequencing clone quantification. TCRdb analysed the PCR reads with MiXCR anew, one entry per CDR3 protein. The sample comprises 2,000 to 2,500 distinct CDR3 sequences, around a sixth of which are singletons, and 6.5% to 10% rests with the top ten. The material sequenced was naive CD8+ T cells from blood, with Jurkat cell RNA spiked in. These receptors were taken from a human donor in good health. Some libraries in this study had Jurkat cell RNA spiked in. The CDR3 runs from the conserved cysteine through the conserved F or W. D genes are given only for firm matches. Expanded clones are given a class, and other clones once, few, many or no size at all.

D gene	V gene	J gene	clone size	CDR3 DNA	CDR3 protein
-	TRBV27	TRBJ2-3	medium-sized	TGTGCCAGCAGTTTACACAGGGTAACAGATACGCAGTATTTT	CASSLHRVTDTQYF
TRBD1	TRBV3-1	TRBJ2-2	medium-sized	TGTGCCAGCAGCCGTGGGACAGGCCGACCCGAAACCGGGGAGCTGTTTTTT	CASSRGTGRPETGELFF
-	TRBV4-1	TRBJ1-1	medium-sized	TGCGCCAGCAGCCAAGAAGTGGGCGGAGGTTACACTGAAGCTTTCTTT	CASSQEVGGGYTEAFF
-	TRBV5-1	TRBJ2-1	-	TGCGCCAGCTACGGGGGCGATGAGCAGTTCTTC	CASYGGDEQFF
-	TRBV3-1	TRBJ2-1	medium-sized	TGTGCCAGCAGCCAAGCCTACAATGAGCAGTTCTTC	CASSQAYNEQFF
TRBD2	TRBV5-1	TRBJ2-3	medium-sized	TGCGCCAGCAGCGGGGACGGACTAGCGGGAGGCCCAGATACGCAGTATTTT	CASSGDGLAGGPDTQYF
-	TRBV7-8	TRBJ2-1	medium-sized	TGTGCCAGCAGCTTACTAGCTTACAATGAGCAGTTCTTC	CASSLLAYNEQFF
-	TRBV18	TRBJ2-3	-	TGTGCCAGCTCACCGCTGGGAGTTGGTCCACCCCGCACAGATACGCAGTATTTT	CASSPLGVGPPRTDTQYF
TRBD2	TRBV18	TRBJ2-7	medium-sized	TGTGCCAGCCCACCGGGTAGGGGCGGGAGAGTCTTCGAGCAGTACTTC	CASPPGRGGRVFEQYF
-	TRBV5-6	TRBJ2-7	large	TGTGCCAGCAGCCCGGGGACTGGAGCCTACGAGCAGTACTTC	CASSPGTGAYEQYF
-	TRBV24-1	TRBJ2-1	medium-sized	TGTGCCACCAGTGATCGGTCCTCTCCTAAGCAGTTCTTC	CATSDRSSPKQFF
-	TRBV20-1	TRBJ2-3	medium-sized	TGCAGTGCTAGCCGATTAGCGGAGGGGGAAGATACGCAGTATTTT	CSASRLAEGEDTQYF
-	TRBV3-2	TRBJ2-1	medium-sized	TGTGCCAGCAGCCAACCAACAGGGACCTACAATGAGCAGTTCTTC	CASSQPTGTYNEQFF
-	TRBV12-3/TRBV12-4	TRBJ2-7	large	TGTGCCAGCGCGACACACTACGAGCAGTACTTC	CASATHYEQYF
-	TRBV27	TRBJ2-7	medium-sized	TGTGCCAGCAGTTTCTCCCTTGGTTACGAGCAGTACTTC	CASSFSLGYEQYF
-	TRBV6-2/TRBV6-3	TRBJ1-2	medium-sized	TGTGCCAGCAGTTACTCTGGGTCGAGAGGTGGCTACACCTTC	CASSYSGSRGGYTF
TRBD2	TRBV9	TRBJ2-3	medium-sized	TGTGCCAGCAGCGGGTGGACTAGCGGGAGCACAGATACGCAGTATTTT	CASSGWTSGSTDTQYF
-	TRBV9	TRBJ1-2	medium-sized	TGTGCCAGCAGCGTAGGAGGGATTGGCGGTGGCTACACCTTC	CASSVGGIGGGYTF
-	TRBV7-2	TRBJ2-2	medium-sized	TGTGCCAGCAGCCTCCCCTGGGCCGGGGAGCTGTTTTTT	CASSLPWAGELFF
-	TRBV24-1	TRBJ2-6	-	TGTGCCACCGCGGGCCACAGCTCTGGGGCCAACGTCCTGACTTTC	CATAGHSSGANVLTF
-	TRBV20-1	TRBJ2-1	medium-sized	TGCAGTGCTAGCATGGGTGAGCAGTTCTTC	CSASMGEQFF
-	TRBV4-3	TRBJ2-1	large	TGCGCCAGCAGCCAAGCCTCAGGGGGGATCGAGCAGTTCTTC	CASSQASGGIEQFF
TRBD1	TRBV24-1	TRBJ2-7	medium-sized	TGTGCCATACAGAGGACAGGGTATTACGAGCAGTACTTC	CAIQRTGYYEQYF
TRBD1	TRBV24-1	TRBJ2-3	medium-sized	TGTGCCACCAGTGATACCCTGACAGGGGGTTCGGATACGCAGTATTTT	CATSDTLTGGSDTQYF
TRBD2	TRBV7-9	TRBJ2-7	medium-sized	TGTGCCAGCAGCTTACTAGCGGGGAGCCCCTACGAGCAGTACTTC	CASSLLAGSPYEQYF
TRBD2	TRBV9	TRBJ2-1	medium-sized	TGTGCCAGCAGCGGGACCGGGACTAGCGAGGTGGGTGAGCAGTTCTTC	CASSGTGTSEVGEQFF
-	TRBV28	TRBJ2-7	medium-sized	TGTGCCAGCAGTCCTGACAGAAACTCCTACGAGCAGTACTTC	CASSPDRNSYEQYF
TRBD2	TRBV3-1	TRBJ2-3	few	TGTGCCAGCAGCCAGAAGGGAGGGAGCACAGATACGCAGTATTTT	CASSQKGGSTDTQYF
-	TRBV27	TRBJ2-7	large	TGTGCCAGCAAAGGGGGGTTTCTCTACGAGCAGTACTTC	CASKGGFLYEQYF
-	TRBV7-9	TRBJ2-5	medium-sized	TGTGCCAGCAGCCAAACCATGGGCAGGAAAGAAGAGACCCAGTACTTC	CASSQTMGRKEETQYF
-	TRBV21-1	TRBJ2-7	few	TGTGCCAGCAGCAAATTGACAGGTCACTACGAGCAGTACTTC	CASSKLTGHYEQYF
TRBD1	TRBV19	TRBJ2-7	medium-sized	TGTGCCAGTAGTCACGGGACAGGGGGGATCTACGAGCAGTACTTC	CASSHGTGGIYEQYF
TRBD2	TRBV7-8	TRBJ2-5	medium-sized	TGTGCCAGCAGGGGCGGGGGGGCCCAGTACTTC	CASRGGGAQYF
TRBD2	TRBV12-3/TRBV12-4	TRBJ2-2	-	TGTGCCAGCAGTTTAGCGGGACTAATAAACACCGGGGAGCTGTTTTTT	CASSLAGLINTGELFF
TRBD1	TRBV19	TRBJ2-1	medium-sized	TGTGCCAGTTCCGGGACAGTCTCCTACAATGAGCAGTTCTTC	CASSGTVSYNEQFF
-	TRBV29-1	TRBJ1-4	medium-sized	TGCAGCGTCATCGGGGGTTCGGTTGAAAAACTGTTTTTT	CSVIGGSVEKLFF
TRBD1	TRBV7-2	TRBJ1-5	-	TGTGCAAGGGGACAGCCATACAATCAGCCCCAGCATTTT	CARGQPYNQPQHF
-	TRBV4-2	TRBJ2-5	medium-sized	TGTGCCAGCAGCCAAGACGACCTGGGGGAGACCCAGTACTTC	CASSQDDLGETQYF
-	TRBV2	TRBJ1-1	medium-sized	TGCGCCTTAGGGACAACTGAAGCTTTCTTT	CALGTTEAFF
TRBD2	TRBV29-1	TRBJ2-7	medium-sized	TGCAGCGTAGCCGGGACTAGCGGGATTTACGAGCAGTACTTC	CSVAGTSGIYEQYF
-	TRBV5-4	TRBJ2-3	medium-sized	TGTGCCAGCAGCCCCGCTAGCACAGATACGCAGTATTTT	CASSPASTDTQYF
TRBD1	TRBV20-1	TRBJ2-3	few	TGCAGTGCTAGAGTGCAGGGGGTGTCATTTGTCGCAGATACGCAGTATTTT	CSARVQGVSFVADTQYF
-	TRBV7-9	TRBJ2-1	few	TGTGCCAGCAGCTTAGCGTGGGAACAGGGAGAACAGTTCTTC	CASSLAWEQGEQFF
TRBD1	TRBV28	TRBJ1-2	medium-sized	TGTGCCAGCAGGTATACAGGGGGCACCCTTCGCTACACCTTC	CASRYTGGTLRYTF
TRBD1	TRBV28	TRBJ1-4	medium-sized	TGTGCCAGCAGGCCCGGGACAGGGAGCCAGCTGTTTTTT	CASRPGTGSQLFF
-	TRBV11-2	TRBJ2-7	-	TGTGCCAGCAGCTTGGCCCAACAGGGCGAGAGGGAGCAGTACTTC	CASSLAQQGEREQYF
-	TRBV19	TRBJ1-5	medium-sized	TGTGCCAGTAGTATTTCGGGCAATCAGCCCCAGCATTTT	CASSISGNQPQHF
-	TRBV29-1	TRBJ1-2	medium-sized	TGCAGCGGAAGCGGTGTAGGTGGCTACACCTTC	CSGSGVGGYTF
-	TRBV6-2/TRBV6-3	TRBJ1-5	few	TGTGCCAGCAGTCCGGCCTACCCGAATCAGCCCCAGCATTTT	CASSPAYPNQPQHF
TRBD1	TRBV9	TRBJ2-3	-	TGTGCCAGCAGCCCCGGGACAGGGGTCACAGATACGCAGTATTTT	CASSPGTGVTDTQYF
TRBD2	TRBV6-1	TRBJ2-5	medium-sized	TGTGCCAGCAGTGAAGCGGGACTAGCGGTCCTAGAGACCCAGTACTTC	CASSEAGLAVLETQYF
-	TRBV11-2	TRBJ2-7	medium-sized	TGTGCCAGCAGCTTAGGATCAGTTGGCGAGCAGTACTTC	CASSLGSVGEQYF
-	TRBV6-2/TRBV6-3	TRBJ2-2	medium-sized	TGTGCCAGCAGTTACCGAGGTGGGGACACCGGGGAGCTGTTTTTT	CASSYRGGDTGELFF
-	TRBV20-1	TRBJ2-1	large	TGCAGTGCACCCATCCTCCAACCCCATGAGCAGTTCTTC	CSAPILQPHEQFF
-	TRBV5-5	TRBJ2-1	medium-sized	TGTGCCAGCAGCTTGGGGTCGACAATAAAGGGGAATGAGCAGTTCTTC	CASSLGSTIKGNEQFF
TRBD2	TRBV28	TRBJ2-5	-	TGTGCCAGCAGTACCGGGGGGGAGACCCAGTACTTC	CASSTGGETQYF
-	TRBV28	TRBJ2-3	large	TGTGCCAGCAGTTTAGGTAGCCGGCTCACAGATACGCAGTATTTT	CASSLGSRLTDTQYF
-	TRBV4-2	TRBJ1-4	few	TGTGCCAGCAGCCAAGTTGGTGAAAAACTGTTTTTT	CASSQVGEKLFF
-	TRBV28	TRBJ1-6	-	TGTGCCACCAAGACATCGACAGCCTATAATTCACCCCTCCACTTT	CATKTSTAYNSPLHF